The 25 T cell receptor beta chains listed next were all sequenced from one sample in a study of regulatory T cells in long-lasting Graves disease. The authors built TCR beta libraries using iRepertoire HTBI primers and Arm-PCR of CDR3 regions. TCRdb passed the multiplex PCR reads through MiXCR, listing each CDR3 protein once. The table lists approximately 360,000 distinct CDR3 sequences, approximately 12% of them singletons. Time point specified: newly diagnosed GD, antithyroid drugs for less than 3 months. The TCR library was made from RNA extracted from PBMCs. This sample was also put to use in a study of T cells in Graves' hyperthyroidism and ophthalmopathy.

Material: peripheral blood mononuclear cells (PBMCs), obtained at new diagnosis, from a patient treated with antithyroid drugs. These receptor sequences come from a young woman with Graves disease.

In this sample, this clonotype turned up many times. V is TRBV30 and J is TRBJ2-7, with D tentatively TRBD2 (6 bases). The CDR3 is made up of 16 amino acids. V was cut by 1 base and J by 0 bases, with 16 bases left in between. Germline values: CDR1 GTSNPN, CDR2 SVGIG (reference sequence). This chain's CDR3 is CAWSARLETLSYEQYF. The CDR3 DNA sequence: TGTGCCTGGAGTGCCCGACTAGAGACCCTCTCCTACGAGCAGTACTTC.

The chain has TRBV6-1 and TRBJ2-2, with 14 bases lining up with TRBD2. The CDR3 loop spans 16 amino acids. V shed 9 bases and J 6 bases; nucleotides not matched to a gene: 9. Germline V gives CDR1 MNHNS, CDR2 SASEGT. CDR3 coding DNA: TGTGCCAGGCGGGGGACTAGCGGGAGTCAGGCCGGGGAGCTGTTTTTT. It yields the protein CARRGTSGSQAGELFF.

This clonotype was detected many times. DNA of the CDR3: TGTGCCAGCAGCACATCCAGGGAGTTCAACTATGGCTACACCTTC. This codes for CASSTSREFNYGYTF. The V call is TRBV7-2, the J call TRBJ1-2; perhaps TRBD1 as D (5 bases). V was pared by 5 bases and J by 2 bases, with 15 bases between. Germline V CDR1 and CDR2: SGHTA, FQGNSA. The CDR3 has 15 amino acids.

In this sample, this clonotype turned up many times. The chain combines TRBV20-1 with TRBJ2-5, with a possible D match to TRBD2 (6 bases). The V and J ends lost 3 bases and 5 bases respectively, with 19 bases between them. The CDR3 spans 15 residues. Germline V gives CDR1 DFQATT, CDR2 SNEGSKA (reference sequence). The CDR3, as DNA: TGCAGTGCTAGTCGGACCGGGACTGCCTCGGAGACCCAGTACTTC. Amino acid sequence: CSASRTGTASETQYF.

This clonotype was picked up a small number of times. The V and J genes are TRBV20-1 and TRBJ2-2; 7 nucleotides match TRBD2. CDR1 is DFQATT and CDR2 is SNEGSKA in the germline V gene (reference sequence). This CDR3 contains 15 residues. After removal of 6 bases from V and 2 bases from J, the junction contained 9 bases not matched to a gene. CDR3 DNA: TGCAGTGCGTACGCCGGGACTATAAACACCGGGGAGCTGTTTTTT. Translated, it gives CSAYAGTINTGELFF.

This clonotype was recorded at least ten times. The chain has TRBV3-1 and TRBJ1-6, with D unclear. V lost 0 bases and J 9 bases, leaving 9 bases between the germline ends. Germline assignment: CDR1 LGHDT and CDR2 YNNKEL (reference sequence). The CDR3 totals 14 residues. The DNA for the CDR3 is TGTGCCAGCAGCCAAGAACACAACTCTTCACCCCTCCACTTT. This translates into CASSQEHNSSPLHF.

This clonotype was seen only a few times. The chain uses TRBV5-1 and TRBJ1-1; maybe TRBD1 (6 bases). V was pared by 3 bases and J by 1 base, with 13 bases between. Germline V gene lookup returns CDR1 SGHRS and CDR2 YFSETQ. This CDR3 has 15 amino acids. CDR3 in amino acids: CASSSGRGANTEAFF. The CDR3 nucleotides read TGCGCCAGCAGCTCCGGTCGGGGGGCGAACACTGAAGCTTTCTTT.

This clonotype was found many times. The chain is built from TRBV6-2 or TRBV6-3 and TRBJ2-1; unclear D gene. V shed 4 bases and J shed 11 bases, with 12 bases lying between them. The CDR3 sequence is 12 residues long. Germline V gene lookup returns CDR1 MNHEY and CDR2 SVGEGT. CDR3 in DNA: TGTGCCAGCAGTTTAGTCCTAAGTAAGCAGTTCTTC. Its translation: CASSLVLSKQFF.

The chain combines TRBV12-3 or TRBV12-4 with TRBJ1-1; D is ambiguous. This CDR3 has 14 amino acids. V shed 7 bases and J shed 1 base, with 13 bases lying between them. The CDR3 is CASTNYRENTEAFF. Written as DNA, the CDR3 is TGTGCCAGCACCAACTACCGGGAGAACACTGAAGCTTTCTTT.

V is TRBV7-9 and J is TRBJ1-1; D perhaps matches TRBD1 (6 bases). V was trimmed by 5 bases and J by 2 bases, leaving 12 bases between them. The CDR3 covers 14 residues. Germline loops: CDR1 SEHNR, CDR2 FQNEAQ (reference sequence). The CDR3 here is CASSGRTVNTEAFF. In nucleotides, the CDR3 is TGTGCCAGCAGCGGGCGGACAGTTAACACTGAAGCTTTCTTT.

This clonotype was observed many times. The chain is built from TRBV3-1 and TRBJ1-5; D gene ambiguous. In germline, CDR1 is LGHDT, CDR2 YNNKEL (reference sequence). This CDR3 comprises 14 residues. V lost 4 bases, J lost 6 bases, and 13 bases lay in between. The CDR3 bases are TGTGCCAGCAGCCTGGATTTAGGGAGTCAGCCCCAGCATTTT. Its protein is CASSLDLGSQPQHF.

The table lists this clonotype with a few counts. The chain is built from TRBV19 and TRBJ2-1; 9 bases match TRBD2. CDR1 is LNHDA, CDR2 SQIVND, per germline (reference sequence). The CDR3 has 15 residues. J lost 8 bases, V lost 3 bases, and 8 bases had no gene match. The CDR3 reads CASSMRLAGYYEQFF. The DNA for the CDR3 is TGTGCCAGTAGTATGCGGCTAGCGGGATACTATGAGCAGTTCTTC.

This clonotype was observed many times. The chain recombines TRBV5-1 with TRBJ2-1; tentatively, D is TRBD1 (6 bases). Germline lookup yields CDR1 SGHRS and CDR2 YFSETQ. The CDR3 totals 16 residues. The germline V and J ends were trimmed by 5 bases and 4 bases, with 19 bases remaining between them. CDR3 coding DNA: TGCGCCAGCAGTGGCGAGTTCCGGACAGCTTACAATGAGCAGTTCTTC. It codes for CASSGEFRTAYNEQFF.

This clonotype was observed a few times. This may be a read error, as it is one base from a much larger clone. The chain is built from TRBV24-1 and TRBJ2-5; 7 positions match TRBD1. Per the germline V gene, CDR1 is KGHDR and CDR2 is SFDVKD. V was clipped by 5 bases and J by 2 bases; unmatched bases: 10. This CDR3 spans 16 amino acids. CDR3 nucleotides: TGTGCCACCAGTGCGACCGACAGGGAAGGGCAAGAGACCCAGTACTTC. Amino acid sequence: CATSATDREGQETQYF.

This clonotype was counted at least ten times. This chain uses TRBV6-2 or TRBV6-3 with TRBJ1-5; no clear D gene. Germline CDR1 MNHEY, CDR2 SVGEGT. Trimming shortened V by 0 bases and J by 0 bases, and 9 bases separated the two germline ends. This CDR3 is 16 amino acids long. CDR3 amino acids: CASSYSGSYSNQPQHF. The CDR3 nucleotides are TGTGCCAGCAGTTACTCGGGCAGCTATAGCAATCAGCCCCAGCATTTT.

This clonotype was observed many times. This chain uses TRBV7-9 with TRBJ1-1; tentatively, D is TRBD1 (6 bases). Trimming cost V 1 base and J 11 bases, with 17 bases left between them. CDR1 is SEHNR and CDR2 is FQNEAQ in the germline V gene (reference sequence). This CDR3 is 14 amino acids long. The CDR3 here is CASSLDPGQLGAFF. As DNA, the CDR3 is TGTGCCAGCAGCTTAGATCCCGGACAGTTAGGGGCTTTCTTT.

This clonotype was observed at least ten times. The chain combines TRBV12-3 or TRBV12-4 with TRBJ2-7; D may be TRBD1 or TRBD2 (6 bases each). The V end lost 6 bases, the J end lost 5 bases, and 32 bases lay between the germline ends. The CDR3 length is 19 residues. CDR3 coding DNA: TGTGCCAGCAGCCGTGGAAGGGGGGACACCTCCCCCTACCTCCACGAGCAGTACGTC. It yields the protein CASSRGRGDTSPYLHEQYV.

This clonotype was observed many times. The V gene is TRBV28, the J gene TRBJ2-1, with no clear D. CDR1 and CDR2 from the germline V gene are MDHEN and SYDVKM. The V and J ends lost 4 bases and 7 bases respectively, with 32 bases between them. The CDR3 runs to 20 residues. CDR3 coding DNA: TGTGCCAGCAGTTCGTTTACCTCGGAAGTTGCGGCGTGGGCTTCTAATGAGCAGTTCTTC. It encodes CASSSFTSEVAAWASNEQFF.

This clonotype showed up many times. This chain uses TRBV20-1 with TRBJ1-4; 7 bases agree with TRBD1. The CDR3 length is 12 residues. CDR1 and CDR2 from the germline V gene are DFQATT and SNEGSKA (reference sequence). V lost 8 bases to trimming and J lost 8 bases; unmatched junction nucleotides: 8. The CDR3 DNA follows: TGCAGTATGGTAGGGGGCGGCGAAAAACTGTTTTTT. Translation: CSMVGGGEKLFF.

This clonotype has ten or more counts. The chain recombines TRBV6-1 with TRBJ1-2; D is undetermined. Trimming left V 5 bases short and J 0 bases short, with 16 bases between. CDR1 is MNHNS, CDR2 SASEGT, per germline. This CDR3 spans 16 amino acids. The CDR3 region is CASSTTWSRSNYGYTF. In nucleotides, the CDR3 is TGTGCCAGCAGTACGACCTGGAGCAGATCTAACTATGGCTACACCTTC.

This clonotype came up many times. The V call is TRBV12-3 or TRBV12-4, the J call TRBJ1-4; 11 positions match TRBD1. V lost 3 bases, J lost 5 bases, and 2 bases stayed unmatched. The CDR3 has 15 residues. For the CDR3, the DNA is TGTGCCAGCAGTTTGAGGACAGGGGGCAATGAAAAACTGTTTTTT. Translation gives CASSLRTGGNEKLFF.

The chain couples TRBV7-9 to TRBJ1-3; 9 bases map to TRBD1. V was clipped by 2 bases and J by 4 bases; unmatched bases: 12. CDR1 and CDR2 from the germline V gene are SEHNR and FQNEAQ (reference sequence). This CDR3 comprises 18 residues. This CDR3 reads CASSLRGQGNLDGNTIYF. Here the CDR3 DNA reads TGTGCCAGCAGCTTAAGGGGACAGGGCAATTTAGACGGAAACACCATATATTTT.

The V and J genes are TRBV19 and TRBJ1-5; D might be TRBD1 (5 bases). This CDR3 has 16 residues. Germline CDR1 and CDR2: LNHDA and SQIVND (reference sequence). V lost 5 bases, J lost 0 bases, and 14 bases lay in between. CDR3 DNA sequence: TGTGCCAGTAGTCCCGCCCCCGGACATAGCAATCAGCCCCAGCATTTT. Translated: CASSPAPGHSNQPQHF.

This clonotype has just one count. Given a much more abundant clone one base away, this may be a read error. The rearrangement uses TRBV11-1 and TRBJ1-1, with a weak D call TRBD1 (6 bases). This CDR3 comprises 15 residues. CDR1 and CDR2 (germline): SGHAT, FQDESV (reference sequence). CDR3 protein: CASSLAAQGNTEASF. Here the CDR3 DNA reads TGTGCCAGCAGCTTAGCGGCCCAGGGGAACACTGAAGCTTCCTTT.

This clonotype was recorded at least ten times. This chain connects TRBV5-5 to TRBJ1-2; D unclear. CDR1 and CDR2 (germline): SGHKS, YYEKEE (reference sequence). CDR3 size: 14 residues. V was trimmed by 0 bases and J by 7 bases, leaving 13 bases between them. CDR3 in DNA: TGTGCCAGCAGCTTGGCCCGGGCCCTCAGTGGCTACACCTTC. Protein sequence: CASSLARALSGYTF.